Described below is a single TCR beta chain sequence and its context. The antigen is not known. This sample stems from a study of siplizumab effects on memory and regulatory T cells. Study-level results: Alloreactive sequences whose origin lay in unstimulated CD4+ memory cells were significantly reduced by siplizumab. About 75-96% of proliferating CD4+ or CD8+ clones had no assignable naive or memory phenotype. Among alloreactive clones, only a minor fraction mapped to unstimulated subsets.

TCRdb's copy holds only in-frame clones and misses some; the assay was immunoSEQ multiplex PCR. The table has 87,000 or so clones, approximately 93% seen once. Germline V CDR1 and CDR2: MNHEY, SVGAGI. The CDR3 loop spans 15 amino acids. Trimming removed 2 bases at V and 3 bases at J, with 10 bases between. V is TRBV6-5 and J is TRBJ1-4; the D is unclear. The sequenced sample was non-Treg CD4+ T cells sorted from blood. The source is a human donor in good health. The CDR3 protein is CASSYRGLANEKLFF. The CDR3 DNA is TGTGCCAGCAGTTACCGAGGATTAGCTAATGAAAAACTGTTTTTT.